These 29 T cell receptor beta chains were sequenced from one sample in a study of CD8 T cells in ankylosing spondylitis. Study-wide results and caveats: Characteristic, it appeared, of ankylosing spondylitis blood was a TCR beta motif of about eight highly homologous variants.

The antigens for these receptors are not known. Each CDR3 protein is one row after TCRdb ran MiXCR on the 5' RACE reads. The sample yields hundreds of thousands of distinct CDR3 sequences, 17% seen once. The sample consisted of blood, either unsorted or a sorted T cell fraction (not recorded which). The receptors shown here come from a male donor with ankylosing spondylitis.

As for this clonotype: At one boundary the junction diverges from the germline segment, which might be a read error. The chain has TRBV7-2 and TRBJ2-5; D uncertain. The CDR3 length is 12 residues. Per germline, CDR1 SGHTA and CDR2 FQGNSA. The CDR3 spells CASSLLREAQYF. CDR3 in DNA: TGTGCCAGCAGCTTACTCAGAGAGGCCCAGTACTTC.

This clonotype showed up many times. The genes are TRBV5-1 and TRBJ2-1; 7 nucleotides agree with TRBD2. The CDR3 contains 15 residues. The V gene's germline CDR1 is SGHRS and CDR2 YFSETQ. V shed 2 bases and J 4 bases; nucleotides not matched to a gene: 6. The CDR3 loop reads CASSLMDGRYNEQFF. For the CDR3, the DNA is TGCGCCAGCAGCTTAATGGACGGGAGGTACAATGAGCAGTTCTTC.

This chain uses TRBV3-1 with TRBJ2-3; D uncertain. The germline V gene encodes CDR1 LGHDT and CDR2 YNNKEL (reference sequence). This CDR3 comprises 12 residues. The ends were cut back, 1 base at V and 6 bases at J, with 5 bases in the middle. Here the CDR3 DNA reads TGTGCCAGCAGCCAAGTGGTGGATACGCAGTATTTT. The encoded protein is CASSQVVDTQYF.

J is TRBJ2-2 and V is TRBV27; no clear D. The CDR3 covers 15 residues. CDR1 and CDR2 (germline): MNHEY, SMNVEV (reference sequence). The V and J ends lost 2 bases and 3 bases respectively, with 10 bases between them. CDR3 coding DNA: TGTGCCAGCAGTTTAGAGTTGCGAGACACCGGGGAGCTGTTTTTT. Translation gives CASSLELRDTGELFF.

Comments on this clonotype: A read error may account for a junction end that differs from germline. V gene TRBV29-1 combines with J gene TRBJ1-2, with a weak D call TRBD1 (5 bases). CDR3 length: 14 amino acids. Germline-derived CDR1 and CDR2 are SQVTM and ANQGSEA. Here the CDR3 reads CSVESDSGNSGYTF. Written as DNA, the CDR3 is TGCAGCGTTGAATCAGACAGCGGAAACTCTGGCTACACCTTC. The full variable domain, with the rest looked up from reference TRBV29-1 and TRBJ1-2, is SAVISQKPSRDICQRGTSLTIQCQVDSQVTMMFWYRQQPGQSLTLIATANQGSEATYESGFVIDKFPISRPNLTFSTLTVSNMSPEDSSIYLCSVESDSGNSGYTFGSGTRLTVV.

The rearrangement joins TRBV28 to TRBJ2-5; unclear D gene. The CDR3 sequence is 11 residues long. Trimming took off 5 bases at V and 6 bases at J, with 7 bases between the two ends. The germline V gene encodes CDR1 MDHEN and CDR2 SYDVKM. The CDR3 here is CASSNRKTQYF. The DNA of the CDR3 is TGTGCCAGCAGTAACCGGAAGACCCAGTACTTC.

The rearrangement joins TRBV4-2 to TRBJ1-4; D perhaps matches TRBD1 (6 bases). The CDR3 runs 13 residues. The V end was cut by 3 bases, the J end by 8 bases, with 10 bases between. The germline gives CDR1 LGHNA, CDR2 YNFKEQ. CDR3 nucleotide sequence: TGTGCCAGCAGCCAGGCACAGGGCGAAAAACTGTTTTTT. It specifies CASSQAQGEKLFF.

Note on this clonotype: An end of the junction differs from the germline gene, which may be a read error. This chain joins TRBV29-1 and TRBJ2-4; 10 bases map to TRBD1. This CDR3 spans 16 amino acids. Germline CDR1 and CDR2: SQVTM and ANQGSEA. This CDR3 reads CSVLGQGILAKNTQYF. For the CDR3, the DNA is TGCAGCGTCCTGGGACAGGGGATCCTAGCCAAAAACACTCAGTACTTC.

This rearrangement joins TRBV5-6 to TRBJ1-5; maybe TRBD1 (6 bases). CDR3 length: 14 residues. The germline V and J ends were trimmed by 3 bases and 5 bases, with 12 bases remaining between them. The V gene's germline CDR1 is SGHDT and CDR2 YYEEEE. CDR3 nucleotides: TGTGCCAGCAGCTGGTCGGGGGGCTATCAGCCCCAGCATTTT. This codes for CASSWSGGYQPQHF.

This chain uses TRBV7-9 with TRBJ2-3; the match to TRBD2 covers 8 bases. V lost 5 bases and J lost 6; bases outside the gene matches: 10. CDR1 and CDR2 (germline): SEHNR, FQNEAQ (reference sequence). The CDR3 has 15 amino acids. The CDR3 loop reads CASSPRPSGSDTQYF. CDR3 in DNA: TGTGCCAGCAGCCCTCGCCCTAGCGGGTCGGATACGCAGTATTTT.

The J gene is TRBJ2-1, the V gene TRBV5-1; TRBD2 agrees at 11 bases. J gave up 13 bases and V 0 bases, and 3 bases lay outside the gene matches. This CDR3 is 13 amino acids long. CDR1 and CDR2 (germline): SGHRS, YFSETQ. The CDR3 DNA is TGCGCCAGCAGCTTGGAGGGACTAGCGGTACAGTTCTTC. Its protein is CASSLEGLAVQFF.

On this clonotype itself: One base away lies a much larger clone, so this may be a sequencing read error. The chain is built from TRBV29-1 and TRBJ1-1; D not certain. Germline CDR1 SQVTM, CDR2 ANQGSEA. The CDR3 runs 13 residues. V lost 6 bases to trimming and J lost 1 base, with 12 bases between them. The CDR3 DNA reads TGCAGCGTGCTGTGGGCCCAGAACACTGAAGCTTTCTTT. This translates into CSVLWAQNTEAFF.

The genes are TRBV5-1 and TRBJ1-4, with D unclear. Between the trimmed V and J ends, which lost 3 bases and 0 bases, there was a span of 6 bases. This CDR3 region has 14 residues. Germline V gene lookup returns CDR1 SGHRS and CDR2 YFSETQ. CDR3 region: CASSWGATNEKLFF. The CDR3 DNA reads as TGCGCCAGCAGCTGGGGAGCAACTAATGAAAAACTGTTTTTT.

The chain is built from TRBV20-1 and TRBJ2-5; TRBD1 might be the D (5 bases). Germline V gene sequence: CDR1 DFQATT, CDR2 SNEGSKA (reference sequence). CDR3 size: 13 residues. Trimming cost V 4 bases and J 5 bases, with 14 bases left between them. The DNA for the CDR3 is TGCAGTGCTAAATACAGGAATTCGGAGACCCAGTACTTC. Protein product: CSAKYRNSETQYF.

This clonotype has at least ten counts. The chain combines TRBV5-1 with TRBJ2-7; D is unclear. V was cut by 6 bases and J by 0 bases, with 7 bases left in between. CDR3 length: 12 amino acids. Looked up from germline, CDR1 is SGHRS and CDR2 is YFSETQ. The CDR3 loop is CASTSSSYEQYF. Here the CDR3 DNA reads TGCGCCAGCACCTCGAGCTCCTACGAGCAGTACTTC.

This clonotype came up many times. The chain joins TRBV5-6 to TRBJ2-5; 13 positions agree with TRBD2. This CDR3 has 16 amino acids. J gave up 2 bases and V 3 bases, and 4 bases lay outside the gene matches. Germline CDR1 and CDR2: SGHDT and YYEEEE. The CDR3 DNA is TGTGCCAGCAGCTACGGACTAGCGGGAGCGCAAGAGACCCAGTACTTC. Its translation is CASSYGLAGAQETQYF.

This clonotype appeared many times. The chain joins TRBV29-1 to TRBJ2-1; 9 bases are shared with TRBD2. The V and J ends lost 3 bases and 1 base, in that order; junction bases with no gene match: 7. The germline V gene has CDR1 SQVTM and CDR2 ANQGSEA. CDR3 length: 16 residues. The CDR3 protein is CSVEGRRGGSYNEQFF. Here the CDR3 DNA reads TGCAGCGTTGAGGGGAGGCGGGGGGGATCCTACAATGAGCAGTTCTTC.

This clonotype appeared many times. This chain joins TRBV5-1 and TRBJ2-1, with 12 positions matching TRBD2. The CDR3 is 16 amino acids. V gave up 1 base and J gave up 7 bases; unmatched junction bases: 6. The germline V gene encodes CDR1 SGHRS and CDR2 YFSETQ. This CDR3 is CASSLPPSGGGNEQFF. The DNA of the CDR3 is TGCGCCAGCAGCTTGCCCCCTAGCGGGGGGGGGAATGAGCAGTTCTTC.

This chain links TRBV5-6 with TRBJ2-7; D gene ambiguous. The germline V gene has CDR1 SGHDT and CDR2 YYEEEE. Trimming took off 6 bases at V and 2 bases at J, with 15 bases between the two ends. This CDR3 comprises 14 residues. The CDR3 coding sequence is TGTGCCAGCACCAAACGACCCACCCCCTACGAGCAGTACTTC. It specifies CASTKRPTPYEQYF.

This clonotype was picked up a small number of times. The rearrangement uses TRBV20-1 and TRBJ2-3, with TRBD1 identical over 8 bases. Germline V gene sequence: CDR1 DFQATT, CDR2 SNEGSKA (reference sequence). V gave up 5 bases and J gave up 0 bases; unmatched junction bases: 4. The length of the CDR3 is 14 residues. The CDR3 coding sequence is TGCAGTGCTCGGACAGGGTATAGCACAGATACGCAGTATTTT. This translates into CSARTGYSTDTQYF.

This clonotype occurred a few times. This chain connects TRBV5-1 to TRBJ1-1; 10 bases align to TRBD1. There are 13 residues in the CDR3. Germline loops: CDR1 SGHRS, CDR2 YFSETQ. Losses at the gene ends were 4 bases for V and 9 bases for J; bases not matched to a gene: 6. DNA for the CDR3: TGCGCCAGCAGCCCGGGGACAGGGGAGAAAGCTTTCTTT. Protein sequence: CASSPGTGEKAFF.

This clonotype was recorded a few times. The genes are TRBV12-3 or TRBV12-4 and TRBJ1-1; maybe TRBD1 (6 bases). This CDR3 region has 13 residues. Trimming stripped 6 bases from V and 4 bases from J, with 12 bases between. The CDR3 spells CASRVQGSTEAFF. The CDR3 nucleotides are TGTGCCAGCAGGGTACAGGGATCCACTGAAGCTTTCTTT.

A few counts support this clonotype. The chain is built from TRBV6-2 or TRBV6-3 and TRBJ2-7; TRBD2 agrees at 10 bases. Germline V gives CDR1 MNHEY, CDR2 SVGEGT. Germline trimming cut 10 bases from V and 0 bases from J; bases unmatched to any gene: 6. The CDR3 extends over 14 amino acids. CDR3 region: CANNTSGASYEQYF. In nucleotides, the CDR3 is TGTGCCAACAATACTAGCGGGGCCTCCTACGAGCAGTACTTC.

The chain links TRBV28 to TRBJ2-7; D ambiguous. The CDR3 is 13 amino acids. Trimming took off 7 bases at V and 0 bases at J, with 10 bases between the two ends. Looked up from germline, CDR1 is MDHEN and CDR2 is SYDVKM. The CDR3 loop reads CASKRTSSYEQYF. The CDR3 DNA reads as TGTGCCAGCAAACGGACCAGCTCCTACGAGCAGTACTTC.

The table lists this clonotype with many counts. The gene calls are TRBV12-3 or TRBV12-4 and TRBJ1-2; unclear D gene. The CDR3 loop spans 13 amino acids. V was shortened by 3 bases and J by 4 bases, with 9 bases between the two germline ends. This CDR3 is CASSLVRTYGYTF. The CDR3 DNA follows: TGTGCCAGCAGTTTGGTACGGACCTATGGCTACACCTTC.

This clonotype was seen more than once but under ten times. The chain uses TRBV20-1 and TRBJ2-7; 12 bases are a match to TRBD2. Germline-derived CDR1 and CDR2 are DFQATT and SNEGSKA (reference sequence). Trimming cost V 1 base and J 5 bases; bases outside gene matches: 6. CDR3 length equals 15 residues. The CDR3 DNA reads as TGCAGTGCTAGAGTTTGGACTAGCGGGACAAACGAGCAGTACTTC. Translated: CSARVWTSGTNEQYF.

This clonotype has only a few counts. V and J are TRBV2 and TRBJ1-6; D gene unclear. The V and J ends lost 8 bases and 7 bases respectively, with 6 bases between them. This CDR3 has 11 amino acids. CDR1 SNHLY and CDR2 FYNNEI come from the germline V gene. The CDR3 spells CASEGNSPLHF. In DNA, the CDR3 is TGTGCCAGCGAGGGAAATTCACCCCTCCACTTT.

This clonotype came up many times. The chain joins TRBV20-1 to TRBJ2-3; D perhaps matches TRBD1 (6 bases). V shed 2 bases and J shed 0 bases, with 12 bases lying between them. CDR3 length: 15 residues. Germline CDR1 reads DFQATT; CDR2 reads SNEGSKA (reference sequence). Here the CDR3 DNA reads TGCAGTGCTAGACACAGGGAGACTAGCACAGATACGCAGTATTTT. Encoded protein: CSARHRETSTDTQYF.

This clonotype turned up a few times. The J gene is TRBJ1-2, the V gene TRBV27; a possible D gene is TRBD1 (6 bases). Germline lookup yields CDR1 MNHEY and CDR2 SMNVEV (reference sequence). Trimming cost V 6 bases and J 4 bases, with 15 bases left between them. CDR3 length: 14 residues. This CDR3 reads CASSPLQGVYGYTF. The DNA for the CDR3 is TGTGCCAGCAGCCCCCTACAGGGTGTCTATGGCTACACCTTC.